This passage covers 7 T cell receptor beta chains from one sample sequenced in a study of regulatory T cells in long-lasting Graves disease. Time point specified: newly diagnosed GD, antithyroid drugs for less than 3 months. From RNA extracted from PBMCs, the TCR library was made. Investigators prepared the TCR beta libraries by applying iRepertoire HTBI primers and Arm-PCR of CDR3 regions. TCRdb analysed the multiplex PCR reads with MiXCR anew, one entry per CDR3 protein. The profile shows about 560,000 distinct CDR3 sequences, about 16% of them singletons. The sample was also reused in another study, on T cells in Graves' hyperthyroidism and ophthalmopathy.

Here the sequenced sample was peripheral blood mononuclear cells (PBMCs), taken at new diagnosis, from a patient treated with antithyroid drugs. These receptors all stem from a man between 18 and 29 years old with Graves disease.

Many counts were recorded for this clonotype. The rearrangement uses TRBV18 and TRBJ1-3, with D perhaps TRBD1 (5 bases). This CDR3 contains 15 residues. Per the germline V gene, CDR1 is KGHSH and CDR2 is LQKENI. Between the trimmed V and J ends, which lost 3 bases and 2 bases, there was a span of 11 bases. The CDR3 nucleotides are TGTGCCAGCTCACCTAGTCGACAGACTGGAAACACCATATATTTT. This codes for CASSPSRQTGNTIYF.

This clonotype was counted a few times. The V and J genes are TRBV18 and TRBJ2-3; 12 bases fit TRBD2. CDR3 size: 16 residues. Trimming took 3 bases from V and 2 from J; bases not matched to a gene: 3. Germline CDR1 is KGHSH and CDR2 is LQKENI. The CDR3 loop reads CASSPRTSGVTDTQYF. The CDR3 DNA reads TGTGCCAGCTCACCGCGGACTAGCGGGGTCACAGATACGCAGTATTTT.

This clonotype appeared many times. The gene calls are TRBV20-1 and TRBJ1-1; no clear D gene. The CDR3 loop spans 12 amino acids. V dropped 0 bases and J dropped 1 base, with 3 bases sitting between them. Germline CDR1 reads DFQATT; CDR2 reads SNEGSKA (reference sequence). CDR3 nucleotides: TGCAGTGCTAGAGATGGGAACACTGAAGCTTTCTTT. It encodes CSARDGNTEAFF.

This clonotype was seen many times. The V gene is TRBV29-1, the J gene TRBJ2-7; a possible D gene is TRBD2 (6 bases). The CDR3 length is 14 residues. Trimming took 7 bases from V and 7 from J, leaving 23 bases between them. Germline CDR1 reads SQVTM; CDR2 reads ANQGSEA. The CDR3 coding sequence is TGCAGCGCTGGGACTTCGTATGGGTTAAAGGAGCAGTACTTC. This translates into CSAGTSYGLKEQYF.

This clonotype was detected only a few times. This chain joins TRBV9 and TRBJ1-5; D perhaps matches TRBD1 (5 bases). Deletions cut 4 bases from V and 5 bases from J, with 16 bases between. The CDR3 has 15 amino acids. Per germline, CDR1 SGDLS and CDR2 YYNGEE. CDR3 protein: CASSPSDTEHQPQHF. The DNA for the CDR3 is TGTGCCAGCAGCCCCTCGGACACCGAGCATCAGCCCCAGCATTTT.

A remark on this clonotype: A much larger clone differs by one base, so this may be a read error. This rearrangement joins TRBV7-9 to TRBJ2-2; D might be TRBD2 (7 bases). Germline assignment: CDR1 SEHNR and CDR2 FQNEAQ (reference sequence). The CDR3 totals 12 residues. The V and J ends lost 2 bases and 16 bases respectively, with 14 bases between them. CDR3 loop: CASSLSGGQPFF. CDR3 nucleotide sequence: TGTGCCAGCAGCTTATCCGGGGGGCAGCCGTTTTTT.

This clonotype turned up a few times. The chain couples TRBV3-1 to TRBJ2-5; D gene unclear. The V and J ends lost 1 base and 3 bases respectively, with 6 bases between them. This CDR3 is built from 13 residues. From germline, CDR1 is LGHDT and CDR2 YNNKEL (reference sequence). The CDR3 loop reads CASSQVQKETQYF. Here the CDR3 DNA reads TGTGCCAGCAGCCAAGTACAAAAAGAGACCCAGTACTTC.